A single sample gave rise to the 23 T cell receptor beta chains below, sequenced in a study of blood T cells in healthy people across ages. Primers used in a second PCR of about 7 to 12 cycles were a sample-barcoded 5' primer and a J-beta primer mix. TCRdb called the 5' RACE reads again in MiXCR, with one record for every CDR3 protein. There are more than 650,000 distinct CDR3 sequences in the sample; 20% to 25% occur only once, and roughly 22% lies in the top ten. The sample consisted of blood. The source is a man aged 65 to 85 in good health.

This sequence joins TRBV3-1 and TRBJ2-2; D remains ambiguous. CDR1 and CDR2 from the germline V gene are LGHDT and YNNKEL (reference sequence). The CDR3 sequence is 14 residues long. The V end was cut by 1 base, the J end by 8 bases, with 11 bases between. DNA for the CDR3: TGTGCCAGCAGCCAAGCGTTAGGTGGAGGGGAGCTGTTTTTT. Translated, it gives CASSQALGGGELFF.

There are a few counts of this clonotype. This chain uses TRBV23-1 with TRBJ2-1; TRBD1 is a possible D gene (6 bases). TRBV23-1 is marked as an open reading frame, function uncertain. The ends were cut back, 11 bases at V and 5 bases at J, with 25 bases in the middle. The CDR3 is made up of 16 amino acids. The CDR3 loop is CAPEERTGHKNNEQFF. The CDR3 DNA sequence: TGCGCCCCAGAAGAACGGACGGGACACAAGAACAATGAGCAGTTCTTC.

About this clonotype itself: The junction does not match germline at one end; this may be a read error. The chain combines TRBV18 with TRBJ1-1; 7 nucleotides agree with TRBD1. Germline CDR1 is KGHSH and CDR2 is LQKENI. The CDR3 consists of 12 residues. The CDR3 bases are TGTGCCAGCTCCCAGGGGGTTACTGAAGCTCTCTTT. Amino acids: CASSQGVTEALF. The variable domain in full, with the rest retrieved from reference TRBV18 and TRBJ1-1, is NAGVMQNPRHLVRRRGQEARLRCSPMKGHSHVYWYRQLPEEGLKFMVYLQKENIIDESGMPKERFSAEFPKEGPSILRIQQVVRGDSAAYFCASSQGVTEALFGQGTRLTVV.

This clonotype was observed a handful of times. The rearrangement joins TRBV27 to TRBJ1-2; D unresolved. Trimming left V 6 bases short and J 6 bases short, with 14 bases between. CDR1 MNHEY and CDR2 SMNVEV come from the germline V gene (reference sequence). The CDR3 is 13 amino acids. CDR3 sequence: CASSFNLENGYTF. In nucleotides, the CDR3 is TGTGCCAGCAGCTTCAACCTAGAAAATGGCTACACCTTC.

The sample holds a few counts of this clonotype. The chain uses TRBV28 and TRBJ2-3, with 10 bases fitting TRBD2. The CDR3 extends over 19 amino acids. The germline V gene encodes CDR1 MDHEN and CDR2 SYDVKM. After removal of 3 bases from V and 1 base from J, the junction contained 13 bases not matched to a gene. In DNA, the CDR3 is TGTGCCAGCAGTTTTGCCGATCGCGGGCTAGCGGGGGGCACAGATACGCAGTATTTT. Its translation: CASSFADRGLAGGTDTQYF.

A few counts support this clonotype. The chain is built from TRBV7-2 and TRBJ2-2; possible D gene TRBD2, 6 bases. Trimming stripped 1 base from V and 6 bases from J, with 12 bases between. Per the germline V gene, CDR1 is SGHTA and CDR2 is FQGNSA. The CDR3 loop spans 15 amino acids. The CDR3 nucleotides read TGTGCCAGCAGCTTAGGAGGGACTTTGCCCGGGGAGCTGTTTTTT. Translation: CASSLGGTLPGELFF.

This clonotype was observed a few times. The CDR3 sequence is CASSSKVTDTQYF. For the CDR3, the DNA is TGTGCCAGCAGCTCAAAAGTCACAGATACGCAGTATTTT. The rearrangement links TRBV7-3 to TRBJ2-3; D uncertain. Germline CDR1 SGHTA, CDR2 FQGTGA. V was pared by 4 bases and J by 2 bases, with 7 bases between. The CDR3 runs 13 residues. The complete variable domain, with remaining parts taken from reference TRBV7-3 and TRBJ2-3, reads GAGVSQTPSNKVTEKGKYVELRCDPISGHTALYWYRQSLGQGPEFLIYFQGTGAADDSGLPNDRFFAVRPEGSVSTLKIQRTERGDSAVYLCASSSKVTDTQYFGPGTRLTVL.

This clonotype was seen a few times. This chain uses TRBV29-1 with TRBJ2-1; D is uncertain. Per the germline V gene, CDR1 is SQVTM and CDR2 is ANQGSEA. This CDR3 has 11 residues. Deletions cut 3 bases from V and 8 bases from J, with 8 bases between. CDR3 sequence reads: CSVEGWHEQFF. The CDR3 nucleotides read TGCAGCGTTGAGGGGTGGCATGAGCAGTTCTTC.

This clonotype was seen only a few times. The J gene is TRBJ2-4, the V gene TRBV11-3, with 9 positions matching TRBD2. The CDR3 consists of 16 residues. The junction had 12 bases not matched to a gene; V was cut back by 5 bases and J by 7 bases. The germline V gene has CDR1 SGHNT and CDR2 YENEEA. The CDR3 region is CASSSDLAGDVNIQYF. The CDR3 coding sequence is TGTGCCAGCAGCAGCGACTTAGCGGGAGATGTGAACATTCAGTACTTC.

The CDR3 DNA follows: TGCAGCGTTGAAGGACCGGAAGCTTTCTTT. Encoded protein: CSVEGPEAFF. This chain connects TRBV29-1 to TRBJ1-1; D ambiguous. With 1 base removed from V and 8 bases from J, the gap between germline ends came to 5 bases. CDR3 length equals 10 residues. Germline assignment: CDR1 SQVTM and CDR2 ANQGSEA.

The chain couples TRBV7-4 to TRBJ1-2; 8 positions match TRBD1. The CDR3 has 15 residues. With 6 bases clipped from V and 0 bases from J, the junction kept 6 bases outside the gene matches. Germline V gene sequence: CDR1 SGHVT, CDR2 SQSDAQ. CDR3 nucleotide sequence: TGTGCCAGCAGTCCCCGACAGGGGTCTAACTATGGCTACACCTTC. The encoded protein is CASSPRQGSNYGYTF.

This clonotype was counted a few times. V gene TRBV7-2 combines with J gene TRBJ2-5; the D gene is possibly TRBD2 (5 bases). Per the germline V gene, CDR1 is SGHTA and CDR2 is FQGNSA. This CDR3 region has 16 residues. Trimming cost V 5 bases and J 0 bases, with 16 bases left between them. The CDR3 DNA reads TGTGCCAGCAGCAACCCGCGGTGGGAGTACCAAGAGACCCAGTACTTC. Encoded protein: CASSNPRWEYQETQYF.

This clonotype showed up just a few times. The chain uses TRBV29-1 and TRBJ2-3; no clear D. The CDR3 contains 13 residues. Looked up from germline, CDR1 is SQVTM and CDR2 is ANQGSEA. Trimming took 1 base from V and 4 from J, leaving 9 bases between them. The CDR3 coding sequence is TGCAGCGTTGAAGGGGCTCCGGCAGATACGCAGTATTTT. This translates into CSVEGAPADTQYF.

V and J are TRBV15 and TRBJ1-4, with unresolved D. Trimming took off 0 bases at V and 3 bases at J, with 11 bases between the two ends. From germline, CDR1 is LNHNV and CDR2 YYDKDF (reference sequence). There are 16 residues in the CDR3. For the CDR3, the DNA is TGTGCCACCAGCAGAGATCGGGCGGCTGCTAATGAAAAACTGTTTTTT. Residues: CATSRDRAAANEKLFF.

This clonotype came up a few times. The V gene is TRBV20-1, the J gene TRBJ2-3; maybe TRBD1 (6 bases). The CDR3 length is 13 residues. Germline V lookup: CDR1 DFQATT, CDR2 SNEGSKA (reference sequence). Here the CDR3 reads CSPFGTHTDTQYF. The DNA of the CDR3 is TGCTCCCCCTTCGGGACACACACAGATACGCAGTATTTT.

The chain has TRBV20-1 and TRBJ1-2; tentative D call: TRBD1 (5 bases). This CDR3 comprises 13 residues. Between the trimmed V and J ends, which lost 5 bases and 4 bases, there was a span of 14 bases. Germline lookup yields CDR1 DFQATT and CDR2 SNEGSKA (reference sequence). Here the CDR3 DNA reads TGCAGTGCTCTTAAACATGGGGGCTATGGCTACACCTTC. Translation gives CSALKHGGYGYTF.

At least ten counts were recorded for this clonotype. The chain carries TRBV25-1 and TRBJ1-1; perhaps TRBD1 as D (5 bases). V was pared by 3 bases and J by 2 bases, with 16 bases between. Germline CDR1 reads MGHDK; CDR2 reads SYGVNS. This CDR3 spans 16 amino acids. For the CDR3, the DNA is TGTGCCAGCAGTGACACCCCCGGGCAGGGAAACACTGAAGCTTTCTTT. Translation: CASSDTPGQGNTEAFF. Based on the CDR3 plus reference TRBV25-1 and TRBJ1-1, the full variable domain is EADIYQTPRYLVIGTGKKITLECSQTMGHDKMYWYQQDPGMELHLIHYSYGVNSTEKGDLSSESTVSRIRTEHFPLTLESARPSHTSQYLCASSDTPGQGNTEAFFGQGTRLTVV.

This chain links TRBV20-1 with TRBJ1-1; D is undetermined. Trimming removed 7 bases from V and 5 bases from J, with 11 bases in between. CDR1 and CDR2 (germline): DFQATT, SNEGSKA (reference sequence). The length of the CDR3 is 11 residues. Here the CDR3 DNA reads TGCAGTGTCTCGGGGAGGACTGAAGCTTTCTTT. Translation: CSVSGRTEAFF.

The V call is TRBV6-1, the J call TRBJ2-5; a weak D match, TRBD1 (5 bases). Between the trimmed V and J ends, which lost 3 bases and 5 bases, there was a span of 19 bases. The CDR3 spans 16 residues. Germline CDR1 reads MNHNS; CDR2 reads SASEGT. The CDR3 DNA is TGTGCCAGCAGTGAGGCGGACACCCCCCGATGGGAGACCCAGTACTTC. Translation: CASSEADTPRWETQYF.

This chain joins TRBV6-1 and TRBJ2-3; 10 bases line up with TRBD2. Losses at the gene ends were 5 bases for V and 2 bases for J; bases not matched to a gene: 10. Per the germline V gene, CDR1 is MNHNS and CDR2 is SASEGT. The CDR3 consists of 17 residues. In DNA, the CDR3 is TGTGCCAGCAGTCGCAGTTGGACTAGCGGAAACACAGATACGCAGTATTTT. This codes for CASSRSWTSGNTDTQYF.

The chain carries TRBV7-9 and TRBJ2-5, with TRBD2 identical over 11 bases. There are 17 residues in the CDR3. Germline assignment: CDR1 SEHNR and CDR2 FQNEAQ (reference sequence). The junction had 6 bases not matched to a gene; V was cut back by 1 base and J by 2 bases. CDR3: CASSLDLAGGSQETQYF. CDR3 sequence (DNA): TGTGCCAGCAGCTTAGACCTAGCGGGAGGATCTCAAGAGACCCAGTACTTC. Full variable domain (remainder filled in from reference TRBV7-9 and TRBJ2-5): DTGVSQNPRHKITKRGQNVTFRCDPISEHNRLYWYRQTLGQGPEFLTYFQNEAQLEKSRLLSDRFSAERPKGSFSTLEIQRTEQGDSAMYLCASSLDLAGGSQETQYFGPGTRLLVL.

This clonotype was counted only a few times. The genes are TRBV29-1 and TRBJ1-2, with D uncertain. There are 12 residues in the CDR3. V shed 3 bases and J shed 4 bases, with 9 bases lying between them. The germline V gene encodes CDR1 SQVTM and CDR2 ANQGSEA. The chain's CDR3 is CSVDRNVYGYTF. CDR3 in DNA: TGCAGCGTTGACAGAAATGTCTATGGCTACACCTTC.

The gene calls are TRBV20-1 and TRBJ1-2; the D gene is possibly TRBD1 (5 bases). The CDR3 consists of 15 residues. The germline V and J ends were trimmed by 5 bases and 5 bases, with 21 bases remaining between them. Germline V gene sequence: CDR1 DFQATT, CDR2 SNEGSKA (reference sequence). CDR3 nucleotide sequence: TGCAGTGCTTGGGACGAATCTCATACTACTTATGGCTACACCTTC. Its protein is CSAWDESHTTYGYTF.